This T cell receptor beta chain is drawn from a study of T cell responses to AZD1222 COVID-19 vaccine. The overall study: Pooling was applied to second doses at about 4 or about 12 weeks. General observations from the study: Females outnumbered males among donors, who were mostly white British; clonal diversity was possibly underestimated.

Germline-derived CDR1 and CDR2 are SGHNT and YYREEE (reference sequence). The CDR3 loop spans 17 amino acids. With 7 bases clipped from V and 3 bases from J, the junction kept 18 bases outside the gene matches. For this clone: Its antigen remains unidentified.

Sequenced by immunoSEQ multiplex PCR; TCRdb stores in-frame clones only, minus some. The sample records about 100,000 clones, under 95% being singletons. The rearrangement links TRBV5-4 to TRBJ2-7; 8 bases align to TRBD2. This clonotype was obtained from an adult in good health. Source: peripheral blood, taken on day 0 of AZD1222 vaccination. This CDR3 is CASRSGSGVEKNYEQYF. In DNA, the CDR3 is TGTGCCAGCCGGTCGGGTAGCGGGGTCGAAAAGAACTACGAGCAGTACTTC.